This T cell receptor beta chain was sequenced during a study of T cell responses to AZD1222 COVID-19 vaccine. General study findings and limits: Mostly white British, mostly female donors; authors suggested clonal diversity may be underestimated. Rises in breadth and depth of Spike-specific TCRs came after two AZD1222 doses.

TCRdb's table, derived via immunoSEQ multiplex PCR, lists solely in-frame clones and lacks some. The table includes more than 75,000 clones, 85% to 90% detected once. V lost 7 bases and J lost 1, with 11 bases in between. The CDR3 covers 13 residues. CDR1 is GTSNPN and CDR2 is SVGIG in the germline V gene (reference sequence). On this clone: As yet, its antigen is unknown.

The chain employs TRBV30 and TRBJ2-4; D gene unclear. This receptor was taken from an adult in good health. The source was peripheral blood, collected on day 0 of AZD1222 vaccination. CDR3 DNA sequence: TGTGCCTATCAGGACGCCGCCAAAAACATTCAGTACTTC. Translating it yields CAYQDAAKNIQYF.